These T cell receptor beta chains were read from a single sample in a study of vaccination and CD4 T cells after COVID-19. MiXCR, applied by TCRdb to the PCR reads, yields one record per CDR3 protein. Of tens of thousands of distinct CDR3 sequences listed, 50% to 70% are singletons. Antigens for these TCRs are unknown. Material: CD4+ T cells from blood, cultured in vitro, obtained after SARS-CoV-2 vaccination. Receptors originate from a human donor who received a COVID-19 vaccine. CDR3s include the opening cysteine and the closing phenylalanine or tryptophan. Fields, in order: clone size, V gene, D gene, J gene, CDR3 protein, CDR3 DNA. The D gene is left open where the match is weak. Size values are once, few and many counts, or a class for expanded clones, and some rows have none.

clone size: -; V gene: TRBV6-1; D gene: -; J gene: TRBJ2-7; CDR3 protein: CAGATGLYYEQYF; CDR3 DNA: TGTGCCGGAGCAACGGGACTTTACTACGAGCAGTACTTC
clone size: -; V gene: TRBV7-2; D gene: TRBD2; J gene: TRBJ2-1; CDR3 protein: CASSGGLAGKTEQFF; CDR3 DNA: TGTGCCAGCAGCGGGGGACTAGCGGGTAAAACTGAGCAGTTCTTC
clone size: -; V gene: TRBV24-1; D gene: TRBD1; J gene: TRBJ1-2; CDR3 protein: CATSDPTDRGHGYTF; CDR3 DNA: TGTGCCACCAGTGACCCTACCGACAGGGGGCATGGCTACACCTTC
clone size: once; V gene: TRBV6-1; D gene: TRBD2; J gene: TRBJ2-3; CDR3 protein: CASSSLAGGFTDTQYF; CDR3 DNA: TGTGCCAGCAGTTCATTAGCGGGGGGATTCACAGATACGCAGTATTTT
clone size: -; V gene: TRBV6-4; D gene: TRBD1; J gene: TRBJ1-5; CDR3 protein: CAIGTGDFNQPQHF; CDR3 DNA: TGTGCCATAGGGACAGGGGACTTCAATCAGCCCCAGCATTTT
clone size: -; V gene: TRBV18; D gene: -; J gene: TRBJ1-4; CDR3 protein: CASSPGVDEKLFF; CDR3 DNA: TGTGCCAGCTCACCAGGGGTGGATGAAAAACTGTTTTTT
clone size: few; V gene: TRBV27; D gene: -; J gene: TRBJ1-2; CDR3 protein: CASSPNGVPLGYGYTF; CDR3 DNA: TGTGCCAGCAGTCCTAACGGGGTCCCCCTGGGCTATGGCTACACCTTC
clone size: -; V gene: TRBV6-1; D gene: TRBD1; J gene: TRBJ1-2; CDR3 protein: CASRQGNYGYTF; CDR3 DNA: TGTGCCAGCAGACAGGGGAACTATGGCTACACCTTC
clone size: -; V gene: TRBV7-3; D gene: -; J gene: TRBJ1-6; CDR3 protein: CASSLSRDYNSPLHF; CDR3 DNA: TGTGCCAGCAGCTTATCCCGGGACTATAATTCACCCCTCCACTTT
clone size: -; V gene: TRBV6-2/TRBV6-3; D gene: -; J gene: TRBJ2-7; CDR3 protein: CASSYSRGKGFYEQYF; CDR3 DNA: TGTGCCAGCAGTTACTCGAGGGGAAAGGGTTTCTACGAGCAGTACTTC
clone size: -; V gene: TRBV2; D gene: TRBD2; J gene: TRBJ2-3; CDR3 protein: CASSGSSGGASTDTQYF; CDR3 DNA: TGTGCCAGCAGTGGTTCTAGCGGGGGGGCTTCCACAGATACGCAGTATTTT
clone size: few; V gene: TRBV15; D gene: TRBD1; J gene: TRBJ1-3; CDR3 protein: CATSSDQGAAGNTIYF; CDR3 DNA: TGTGCCACCAGCAGTGATCAGGGGGCGGCTGGAAACACCATATATTTT
clone size: -; V gene: TRBV7-2; D gene: TRBD1; J gene: TRBJ1-2; CDR3 protein: CASSQQGANYGYTF; CDR3 DNA: TGTGCCAGCAGCCAACAGGGGGCCAACTATGGCTACACCTTC
clone size: few; V gene: TRBV24-1; D gene: -; J gene: TRBJ1-5; CDR3 protein: CATSGGQRYNQPQHF; CDR3 DNA: TGTGCCACCAGTGGAGGTCAGCGTTACAATCAGCCCCAGCATTTT
clone size: -; V gene: TRBV7-3; D gene: -; J gene: TRBJ2-3; CDR3 protein: CASSSGADSTDTQYF; CDR3 DNA: TGTGCCAGCAGCTCCGGGGCAGATAGCACAGATACGCAGTATTTT
clone size: few; V gene: TRBV7-9; D gene: -; J gene: TRBJ1-4; CDR3 protein: CASSLDRTDLFF; CDR3 DNA: TGTGCCAGCAGCTTAGATAGGACAGATCTGTTTTTT
clone size: few; V gene: TRBV24-1; D gene: -; J gene: TRBJ1-5; CDR3 protein: CATSDQYQPQHF; CDR3 DNA: TGTGCCACCAGTGATCAATATCAGCCCCAGCATTTT
clone size: -; V gene: TRBV30; D gene: -; J gene: TRBJ1-6; CDR3 protein: CAWNSGSGWNSPLHF; CDR3 DNA: TGTGCCTGGAACTCAGGTTCCGGCTGGAATTCACCCCTCCACTTT
clone size: few; V gene: TRBV10-1; D gene: -; J gene: TRBJ2-3; CDR3 protein: CASSQFDTQYF; CDR3 DNA: TGCGCCAGCAGCCAGTTTGATACGCAGTATTTT
clone size: few; V gene: TRBV25-1; D gene: -; J gene: TRBJ1-1; CDR3 protein: CASSGGLFRGNTEAFF; CDR3 DNA: TGTGCCAGCAGTGGGGGGTTATTTCGGGGGAACACTGAAGCTTTCTTT
clone size: -; V gene: TRBV11-2; D gene: -; J gene: TRBJ2-7; CDR3 protein: CASSLAGEGGQYF; CDR3 DNA: TGTGCCAGCAGCTTAGCAGGAGAAGGGGGGCAGTACTTC
clone size: -; V gene: TRBV20-1; D gene: -; J gene: TRBJ1-2; CDR3 protein: CSAPRGGEHGYTF; CDR3 DNA: TGCAGTGCCCCACGGGGGGGCGAGCATGGCTACACCTTC
clone size: few; V gene: TRBV19; D gene: -; J gene: TRBJ1-6; CDR3 protein: CASTSGYNSPLHF; CDR3 DNA: TGTGCCAGTACTTCAGGGTACAATTCACCCCTCCACTTT
clone size: -; V gene: TRBV30; D gene: -; J gene: TRBJ2-7; CDR3 protein: CAWSGLGTQNSYEQYF; CDR3 DNA: TGTGCCTGGAGTGGTTTAGGGACACAAAATTCCTACGAGCAGTACTTC
clone size: -; V gene: TRBV7-2; D gene: -; J gene: TRBJ1-1; CDR3 protein: CASSLWAQGLMNTEAFF; CDR3 DNA: TGTGCCAGCAGCCTCTGGGCCCAGGGGTTAATGAACACTGAAGCTTTCTTT
clone size: -; V gene: TRBV2; D gene: TRBD1; J gene: TRBJ1-3; CDR3 protein: CASNRDRVGRTTIYF; CDR3 DNA: TGTGCCAGCAATCGTGACAGGGTGGGGAGGACCACCATATATTTT
clone size: -; V gene: TRBV20-1; D gene: TRBD1; J gene: TRBJ1-6; CDR3 protein: CSAREPTGSGNSPLHF; CDR3 DNA: TGCAGTGCTAGAGAACCGACAGGGTCTGGAAATTCACCCCTCCACTTT
clone size: once; V gene: TRBV28; D gene: TRBD2; J gene: TRBJ2-1; CDR3 protein: CASIRLAGDTNEQFF; CDR3 DNA: TGTGCCAGCATCAGACTAGCGGGGGACACCAATGAGCAGTTCTTC